This T cell receptor beta chain is drawn from a study of blood T cells in healthy people across ages. General observations from the study: The study found TCR beta diversity correlated strongly with naive T cell percentage. Not knowing donor CMV status may have confounded expanded clonotype changes.

A second roughly 6 to 11 cycle PCR used barcoded and J-beta primers. Using its own MiXCR run on the 5' RACE reads, TCRdb lists one record per CDR3 protein. The sample has 1.8 million or so distinct CDR3 sequences, 39% seen once; the top ten hold 23%. On this clonotype: Its antigen is not identified.

Every sample gave at least 5.5 micrograms of total RNA when it was extracted. Material for sequencing was blood. The TCR comes from a human donor in good health.

The CDR3 loop is CASPDRGGEKLFF. CDR3 DNA sequence: TGTGCCAGTCCGGACAGGGGAGGCGAAAAACTGTTTTTT. The chain employs TRBV19 and TRBJ1-4; 9 bases are shared with TRBD1. From germline, CDR1 is LNHDA and CDR2 SQIVND (reference sequence). This CDR3 spans 13 amino acids. The J segment lost 8 bases and the V segment lost 8 bases, leaving 6 bases of the junction unmatched.